The 27 T cell receptor beta chains given below trace back to one sample, sequenced in a study of identical twins. TCRdb reprocessed the 5' RACE reads with MiXCR, giving one entry per CDR3 protein. The table records around 670,000 distinct CDR3 sequences, approximately 6.1% of them present only once. Sequenced material: naive T cells sorted from blood. Source of these receptors: a man between 18 and 29 years old in good health.

Ten or more counts support this clonotype. The rearrangement links TRBV20-1 to TRBJ1-1, with D possibly being TRBD1 (5 bases). Trimming left V 3 bases short and J 6 bases short, with 14 bases between. The CDR3 totals 13 residues. CDR1 and CDR2 from the germline V gene are DFQATT and SNEGSKA (reference sequence). DNA of the CDR3: TGCAGTGCTAGTGGGACCAGGCCCGCTGAAGCTTTCTTT. Its translation: CSASGTRPAEAFF.

The rearrangement uses TRBV7-8 and TRBJ1-5; a possible D gene is TRBD1 (5 bases). The V gene's germline CDR1 is SGHVS and CDR2 FQNEAQ. V shed 3 bases and J shed 5 bases, with 20 bases lying between them. The CDR3 covers 17 residues. CDR3 in amino acids: CASSFAGVGARDQPQHF. DNA of the CDR3: TGTGCCAGCAGCTTCGCCGGAGTCGGGGCGCGGGATCAGCCCCAGCATTTT.

In this sample, this clonotype turned up a few times. V is TRBV7-9 and J is TRBJ1-6; a weak D match, TRBD1 (5 bases). V was pared by 1 base and J by 11 bases, with 9 bases between. The CDR3 has 13 residues. Germline V gives CDR1 SEHNR, CDR2 FQNEAQ (reference sequence). The CDR3 nucleotides are TGTGCCAGCAGCTTAGAATGGGGGACACCCCTCCACTTT. It encodes CASSLEWGTPLHF. The full variable domain, with the rest looked up from reference TRBV7-9 and TRBJ1-6, is DTGVSQNPRHKITKRGQNVTFRCDPISEHNRLYWYRQTLGQGPEFLTYFQNEAQLEKSRLLSDRFSAERPKGSFSTLEIQRTEQGDSAMYLCASSLEWGTPLHFGNGTRLTVT.

The V and J genes are TRBV12-3 or TRBV12-4 and TRBJ2-1; 7 bases agree with TRBD2. The CDR3 extends over 18 amino acids. V lost 3 bases, J lost 8 bases, and 19 bases stayed unmatched. The CDR3 nucleotides read TGTGCCAGCAGTTTTAGGCAGCTCTTAGGCGGGAGAGGGTATGAGCAGTTCTTC. Protein product: CASSFRQLLGGRGYEQFF.

This chain links TRBV27 with TRBJ1-4, with D possibly TRBD1 on 6 matching bases. CDR3 size: 15 residues. The germline V gene has CDR1 MNHEY and CDR2 SMNVEV (reference sequence). V was cut by 5 bases and J by 8 bases, with 18 bases left in between. CDR3 region: CASSPLWGQEEKLFF. CDR3 DNA sequence: TGTGCCAGCAGTCCCCTATGGGGGCAAGAGGAAAAACTGTTTTTT.

As concerns this clonotype: A read error may explain this, as a much larger clone is one base away. Since no conserved phenylalanine or tryptophan closes the CDR3, a read error is the likely cause. The chain uses TRBV5-1 and TRBJ2-2; D is uncertain. The CDR3 sequence is 14 residues long. Germline-derived CDR1 and CDR2 are SGHRS and YFSETQ. The V end lost 2 bases, the J end lost 10 bases, and 15 bases lay between the germline ends. The CDR3 DNA follows: TGCGCCAGCAGCTTTCAACGGACGTCGTCGGAGCTGTTTTCT. Translation: CASSFQRTSSELFS.

This clonotype was recorded a few times. The chain employs TRBV7-9 and TRBJ2-1, with 9 nucleotides matching TRBD2. Germline V lookup: CDR1 SEHNR, CDR2 FQNEAQ (reference sequence). J gave up 4 bases and V 1 base, and 8 bases lay outside the gene matches. The CDR3 consists of 17 residues. The CDR3 sequence is CASSLVWREGKYNEQFF. The CDR3 bases are TGTGCCAGCAGCTTAGTTTGGCGGGAGGGCAAGTACAATGAGCAGTTCTTC.

The CDR3 region is CASSQQTGDAQYF. The CDR3 DNA reads as TGCGCCAGCAGCCAACAGACAGGGGATGCGCAGTATTTT. The V call is TRBV4-1, the J call TRBJ2-3; 8 bases match TRBD1. The trim removed 2 bases at V and 10 bases at J, leaving 5 bases unmatched. This CDR3 region has 13 residues. The V gene's germline CDR1 is MGHRA and CDR2 YSYEKL.

V usage is TRBV6-1 and J usage is TRBJ2-7; tentatively, D is TRBD2 (6 bases). Germline CDR1 is MNHNS and CDR2 is SASEGT. This CDR3 contains 14 residues. V lost 5 bases, J lost 3 bases, and 14 bases lay in between. The CDR3 here is CASSPTVAVYEQYV. The DNA for the CDR3 is TGTGCCAGCAGTCCCACCGTAGCGGTCTACGAGCAGTACGTC.

In its sample, this clonotype was seen many times. The CDR3 here is CATGYRRESSEQYF. The CDR3 DNA is TGTGCCACCGGGTATAGGCGGGAGTCCAGCGAGCAGTACTTC. This rearrangement joins TRBV15 to TRBJ2-7, with 7 bases identical to TRBD2. The CDR3 is 14 amino acids. Trimming took 8 bases from V and 6 from J; bases not matched to a gene: 13. Germline V lookup: CDR1 LNHNV, CDR2 YYDKDF (reference sequence).

This clonotype has a handful of counts. The chain recombines TRBV18 with TRBJ2-1, with 9 bases identical to TRBD1. The CDR3 spans 14 residues. Trimming at V came to 2 bases and at J to 6 bases, leaving 2 bases not matched to a gene. CDR1 is KGHSH, CDR2 LQKENI, per germline. The CDR3 DNA reads TGTGCCAGCTCACCAGGGACAGGGAGCAATGAGCAGTTCTTC. Its translation: CASSPGTGSNEQFF.

V is TRBV5-1 and J is TRBJ2-3; a possible D gene is TRBD2 (5 bases). The CDR3 totals 15 residues. Germline values: CDR1 SGHRS, CDR2 YFSETQ. V was clipped by 3 bases and J by 3 bases, with 14 bases between them. In nucleotides, the CDR3 is TGCGCCAGCAGCTGGGCCGGGATATCAACAGATACGCAGTATTTT. It codes for CASSWAGISTDTQYF. Full variable domain (missing parts from reference TRBV5-1 and TRBJ2-3): KAGVTQTPRYLIKTRGQQVTLSCSPISGHRSVSWYQQTPGQGLQFLFEYFSETQRNKGNFPGRFSGRQFSNSRSEMNVSTLELGDSALYLCASSWAGISTDTQYFGPGTRLTVL.

This clonotype was seen many times. Sequence at one end of the junction differs from germline and may be a read error. The chain employs TRBV5-1 and TRBJ2-1, with D possibly matching TRBD1 (5 bases). The CDR3 length is 12 residues. Germline V gives CDR1 SGHRS, CDR2 YFSETQ. The CDR3 sequence: CASSLVRGEQFF. The CDR3 DNA reads TGTGCCAGCAGCTTAGTTAGGGGAGAGCAGTTCTTC.

This sequence joins TRBV6-5 and TRBJ2-7; no firm D call. This CDR3 spans 16 amino acids. Germline CDR1 is MNHEY and CDR2 is SVGAGI. V gave up 0 bases and J gave up 2 bases, with 14 bases separating them. CDR3 sequence reads: CASSYSYGQQTYEQYF. The CDR3 DNA reads as TGTGCCAGCAGTTACTCGTATGGGCAGCAAACCTACGAGCAGTACTTC.

V and J are TRBV29-1 and TRBJ2-7, with 16 bases aligning to TRBD2. The CDR3 loop spans 15 amino acids. Germline CDR1 SQVTM, CDR2 ANQGSEA. V shed 4 bases, J shed 6 bases, and the junction held 6 bases outside the gene matches. CDR3 sequence reads: CSVVGTSGRAREQYF. CDR3 bases: TGCAGCGTTGTCGGGACTAGCGGGAGGGCCCGCGAGCAGTACTTC.

Many counts were recorded for this clonotype. The chain is built from TRBV12-3 or TRBV12-4 and TRBJ1-5, with TRBD1 matching over 8 bases. There are 14 residues in the CDR3. The junction had 11 bases not matched to a gene; V was cut back by 5 bases and J by 11 bases. CDR3 nucleotides: TGTGCCAGCAGTCCTAAACAGGGGGGCAATGCCCAGCATTTT. It translates to CASSPKQGGNAQHF.

This clonotype was detected a few times. The genes are TRBV29-1 and TRBJ1-2, with a weak D call TRBD1 (6 bases). Trimming removed 2 bases at V and 4 bases at J, with 17 bases between. The CDR3 is made up of 15 amino acids. Germline V lookup: CDR1 SQVTM, CDR2 ANQGSEA. CDR3 DNA: TGCAGCGTTGAAAGTCGGGGGGCAAGTAGCTATGGCTACACCTTC. Protein sequence: CSVESRGASSYGYTF.

In this sample, this clonotype turned up a few times. Germline and junction disagree at one end, which may indicate a read error. V usage is TRBV3-1 and J usage is TRBJ1-4, with no clear D. CDR3 size: 16 residues. Germline CDR1 is LGHDT and CDR2 is YNNKEL (reference sequence). The DNA of the CDR3 is TGTGCCAGCAGCCAAGAGCAAGACTGGATTAATGAAAAGCTGTTTTTT. It translates to CASSQEQDWINEKLFF.

This clonotype occurred many times. The chain joins TRBV7-9 to TRBJ1-1; possible D gene TRBD1, 6 bases. The CDR3 totals 14 residues. From germline, CDR1 is SEHNR and CDR2 FQNEAQ (reference sequence). Trimming removed 5 bases at V and 4 bases at J, with 14 bases between. CDR3: CASSPRDIGTEAFF. The CDR3 DNA follows: TGTGCCAGCAGCCCCCGGGACATCGGCACTGAAGCTTTCTTT.

The chain joins TRBV29-1 to TRBJ2-7; 7 bases map to TRBD1. In germline, CDR1 is SQVTM, CDR2 ANQGSEA. Trimming at V came to 6 bases and at J to 2 bases, leaving 7 bases not matched to a gene. The CDR3 covers 13 residues. CDR3: CSVQTGPTYEQYF. CDR3 DNA: TGCAGCGTCCAGACAGGGCCTACCTACGAGCAGTACTTC.

The table lists this clonotype with many counts. The gene calls are TRBV4-3 and TRBJ2-2; 14 nucleotides agree with TRBD2. Losses at the gene ends were 0 bases for V and 8 bases for J; bases not matched to a gene: 5. CDR3 length: 17 residues. Germline V gene data show CDR1 as LGHNA and CDR2 as YSLEER. CDR3 region: CASSQEGLAGVGGELFF. Written as DNA, the CDR3 is TGCGCCAGCAGCCAAGAGGGACTAGCGGGAGTTGGTGGGGAGCTGTTTTTT.

This clonotype was counted between two and nine times. V and J are TRBV20-1 and TRBJ2-7; 14 bases are a match to TRBD2. Germline V gene lookup returns CDR1 DFQATT and CDR2 SNEGSKA (reference sequence). The CDR3 totals 13 residues. CDR3: CREGLAGVGEQYF. CDR3 DNA: TGCAGGGAGGGACTAGCGGGAGTCGGAGAGCAGTACTTC.

This clonotype was recorded a few times. The chain couples TRBV20-1 to TRBJ1-1, with D unresolved. Germline V gene data show CDR1 as DFQATT and CDR2 as SNEGSKA (reference sequence). Trimming cost V 5 bases and J 0 bases, with 10 bases left between them. The CDR3 covers 13 residues. The CDR3 DNA follows: TGCAGTGCTGGGTCCCGACTGAACACTGAAGCTTTCTTT. Residues: CSAGSRLNTEAFF.

This clonotype was observed a handful of times. The chain is built from TRBV7-3 and TRBJ2-2; the match to TRBD2 covers 8 bases. V shed 6 bases, J shed 0 bases, and the junction held 6 bases outside the gene matches. The CDR3 is 16 amino acids. Germline CDR1 is SGHTA and CDR2 is FQGTGA. The CDR3 protein is CASRRSGRANTGELFF. The CDR3 region has the DNA TGTGCCAGCAGACGGAGCGGGAGAGCGAACACCGGGGAGCTGTTTTTT.

This clonotype was seen at least ten times. This chain connects TRBV6-2 or TRBV6-3 to TRBJ2-3; weak D call: TRBD2 (6 bases). Trimming removed 5 bases from V and 2 bases from J, with 14 bases in between. CDR3 length equals 15 residues. Germline V gene sequence: CDR1 MNHEY, CDR2 SVGEGT. CDR3: CASSRLVPLTDTQYF. CDR3 nucleotide sequence: TGTGCCAGCAGTCGACTAGTCCCCCTCACAGATACGCAGTATTTT.

At least ten counts were recorded for this clonotype. The chain recombines TRBV5-6 with TRBJ1-2; TRBD1 matches 8 bases. The junction had 16 bases not matched to a gene; V was cut back by 2 bases and J by 7 bases. CDR1 is SGHDT and CDR2 is YYEEEE in the germline V gene. This CDR3 comprises 17 residues. The CDR3 spells CASSFAMGGQGLSGYTF. The CDR3 coding sequence is TGTGCCAGCAGCTTCGCGATGGGAGGACAGGGCCTTTCTGGCTACACCTTC.

The sample holds a few counts of this clonotype. The chain employs TRBV29-1 and TRBJ2-7, with TRBD2 identical over 9 bases. Germline V CDR1 and CDR2: SQVTM, ANQGSEA. Losses at the gene ends were 5 bases for V and 1 base for J; bases not matched to a gene: 6. The CDR3 sequence is 14 residues long. CDR3 loop: CSVYETSGSYEQYF. The DNA for the CDR3 is TGCAGCGTTTATGAAACTAGCGGGTCCTACGAGCAGTACTTC.